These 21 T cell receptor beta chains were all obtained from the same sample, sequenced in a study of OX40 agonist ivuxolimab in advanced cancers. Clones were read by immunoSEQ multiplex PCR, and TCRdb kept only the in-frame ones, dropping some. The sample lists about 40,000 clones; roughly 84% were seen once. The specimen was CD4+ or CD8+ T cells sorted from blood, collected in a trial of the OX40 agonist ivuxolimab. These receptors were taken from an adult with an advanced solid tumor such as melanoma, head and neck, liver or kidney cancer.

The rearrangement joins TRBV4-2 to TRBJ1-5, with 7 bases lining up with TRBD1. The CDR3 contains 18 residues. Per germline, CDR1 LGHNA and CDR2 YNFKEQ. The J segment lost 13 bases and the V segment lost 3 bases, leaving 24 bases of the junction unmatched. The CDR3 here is CASSHSLLPGQRGKSQHF. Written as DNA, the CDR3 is TGTGCCAGCAGCCATTCATTGTTGCCGGGACAGAGGGGGAAATCGCAGCATTTT.

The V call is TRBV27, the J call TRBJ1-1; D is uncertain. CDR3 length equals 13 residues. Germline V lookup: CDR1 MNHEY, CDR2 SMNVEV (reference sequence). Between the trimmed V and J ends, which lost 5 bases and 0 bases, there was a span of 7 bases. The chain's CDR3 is CASSPFMNTEAFF. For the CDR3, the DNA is TGTGCCAGCAGTCCCTTTATGAACACTGAAGCTTTCTTT.

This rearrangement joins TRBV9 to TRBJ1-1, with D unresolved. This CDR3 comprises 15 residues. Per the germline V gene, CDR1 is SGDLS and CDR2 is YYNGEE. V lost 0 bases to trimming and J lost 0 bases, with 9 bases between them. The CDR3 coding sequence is TGTGCCAGCAGCGTAGAACCGGCCTTGAACACTGAAGCTTTCTTT. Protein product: CASSVEPALNTEAFF.

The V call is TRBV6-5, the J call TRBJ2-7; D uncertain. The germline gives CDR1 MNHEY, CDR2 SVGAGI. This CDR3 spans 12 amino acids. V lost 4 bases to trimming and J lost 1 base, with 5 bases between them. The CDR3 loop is CASSSNSYEQYF. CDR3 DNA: TGTGCCAGCAGTTCGAATTCCTACGAGCAGTACTTC.

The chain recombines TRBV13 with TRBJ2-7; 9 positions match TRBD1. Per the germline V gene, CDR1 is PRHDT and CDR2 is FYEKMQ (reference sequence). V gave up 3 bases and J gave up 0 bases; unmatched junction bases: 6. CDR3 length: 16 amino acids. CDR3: CASSFRTGESSYEQYF. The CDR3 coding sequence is TGTGCCAGCAGCTTTAGGACAGGGGAGAGCTCCTACGAGCAGTACTTC.

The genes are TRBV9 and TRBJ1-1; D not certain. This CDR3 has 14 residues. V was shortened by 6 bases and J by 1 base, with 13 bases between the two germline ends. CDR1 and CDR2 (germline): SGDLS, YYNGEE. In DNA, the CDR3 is TGTGCCAGCACCCCCGGCAGTCAGAACACTGAAGCTTTCTTT. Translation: CASTPGSQNTEAFF.

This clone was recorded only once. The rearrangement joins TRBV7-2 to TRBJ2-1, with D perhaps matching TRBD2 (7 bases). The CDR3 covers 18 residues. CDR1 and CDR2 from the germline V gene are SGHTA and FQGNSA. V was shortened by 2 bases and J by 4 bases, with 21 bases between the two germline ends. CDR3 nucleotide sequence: TGTGCCAGCAGCTTATCGGGATTGAGGGGGGGCCTGTACAATGAGCAGTTCTTC. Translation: CASSLSGLRGGLYNEQFF.

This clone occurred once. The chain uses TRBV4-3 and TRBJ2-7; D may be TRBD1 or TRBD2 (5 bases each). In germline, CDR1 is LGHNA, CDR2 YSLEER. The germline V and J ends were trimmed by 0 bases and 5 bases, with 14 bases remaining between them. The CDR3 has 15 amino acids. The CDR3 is CASSQELGDPDEQYF. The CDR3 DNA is TGCGCCAGCAGCCAAGAGTTAGGGGACCCCGACGAGCAGTACTTC.

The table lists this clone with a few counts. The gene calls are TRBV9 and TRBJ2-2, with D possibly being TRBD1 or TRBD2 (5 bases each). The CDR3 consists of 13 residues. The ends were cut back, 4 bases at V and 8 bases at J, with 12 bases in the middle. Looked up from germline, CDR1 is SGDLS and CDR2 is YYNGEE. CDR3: CASSLGVVGELFF. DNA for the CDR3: TGTGCCAGCAGCTTGGGGGTGGTAGGGGAGCTGTTTTTT. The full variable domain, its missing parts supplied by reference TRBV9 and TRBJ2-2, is DSGVTQTPKHLITATGQRVTLRCSPRSGDLSVYWYQQSLDQGLQFLIQYYNGEERAKGNILERFSAQQFPDLHSELNLSSLELGDSALYFCASSLGVVGELFFGEGSRLTVL.

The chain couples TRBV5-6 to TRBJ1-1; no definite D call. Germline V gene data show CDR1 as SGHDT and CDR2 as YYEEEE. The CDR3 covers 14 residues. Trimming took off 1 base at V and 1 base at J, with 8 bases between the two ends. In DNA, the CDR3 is TGTGCCAGCAGCTTGAACATAAAGAACACTGAAGCTTTCTTT. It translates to CASSLNIKNTEAFF.

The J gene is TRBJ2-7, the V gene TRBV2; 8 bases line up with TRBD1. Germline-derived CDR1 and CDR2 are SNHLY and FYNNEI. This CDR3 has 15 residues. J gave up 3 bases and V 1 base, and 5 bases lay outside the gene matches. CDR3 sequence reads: CASSEVGGQGYEQYF. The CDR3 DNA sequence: TGTGCCAGCAGTGAAGTGGGAGGACAGGGCTACGAGCAGTACTTC.

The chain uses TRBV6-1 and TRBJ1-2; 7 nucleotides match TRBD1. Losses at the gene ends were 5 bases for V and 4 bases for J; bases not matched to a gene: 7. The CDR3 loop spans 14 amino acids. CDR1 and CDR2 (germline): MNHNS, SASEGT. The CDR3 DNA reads TGTGCCAGCAGTCGACAGGGAGAGGGCTATGGCTACACCTTC. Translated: CASSRQGEGYGYTF.

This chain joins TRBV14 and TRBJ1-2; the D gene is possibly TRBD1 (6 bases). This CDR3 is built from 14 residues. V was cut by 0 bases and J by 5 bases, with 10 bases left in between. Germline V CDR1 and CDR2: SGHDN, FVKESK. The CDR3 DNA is TGTGCCAGCAGCCAAGAACAGGGAGGGTATGGCTACACCTTC. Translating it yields CASSQEQGGYGYTF.

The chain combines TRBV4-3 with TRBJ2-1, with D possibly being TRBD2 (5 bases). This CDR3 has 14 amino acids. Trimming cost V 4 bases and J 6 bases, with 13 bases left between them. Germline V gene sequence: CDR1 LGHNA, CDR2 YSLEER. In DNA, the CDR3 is TGCGCCAGCAGCCGACTAAGTGGTGGCAATGAGCAGTTCTTC. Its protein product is CASSRLSGGNEQFF.

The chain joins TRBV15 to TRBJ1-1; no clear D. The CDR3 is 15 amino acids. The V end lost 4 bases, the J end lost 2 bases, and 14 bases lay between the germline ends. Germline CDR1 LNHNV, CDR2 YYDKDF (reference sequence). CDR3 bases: TGTGCCACCAGCACCAGAGGGTGGCCAAACACTGAAGCTTTCTTT. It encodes CATSTRGWPNTEAFF.

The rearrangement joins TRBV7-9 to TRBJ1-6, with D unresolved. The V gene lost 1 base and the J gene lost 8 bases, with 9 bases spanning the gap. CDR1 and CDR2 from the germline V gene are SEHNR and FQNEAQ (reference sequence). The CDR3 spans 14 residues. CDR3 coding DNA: TGTGCCAGCAGCTTAGGAGGGTGGCATTCACCCCTCCACTTT. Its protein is CASSLGGWHSPLHF. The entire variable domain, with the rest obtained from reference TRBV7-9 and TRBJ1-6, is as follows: DTGVSQNPRHKITKRGQNVTFRCDPISEHNRLYWYRQTLGQGPEFLTYFQNEAQLEKSRLLSDRFSAERPKGSFSTLEIQRTEQGDSAMYLCASSLGGWHSPLHFGNGTRLTVT.

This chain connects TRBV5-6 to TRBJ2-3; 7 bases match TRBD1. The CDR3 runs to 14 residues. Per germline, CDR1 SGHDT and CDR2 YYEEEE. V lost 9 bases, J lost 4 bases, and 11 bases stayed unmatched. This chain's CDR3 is CATLQGIGADTQYF. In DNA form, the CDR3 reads TGTGCCACGTTACAGGGGATCGGGGCAGATACGCAGTATTTT. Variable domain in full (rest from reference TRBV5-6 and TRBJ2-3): DAGVTQSPTHLIKTRGQQVTLRCSPKSGHDTVSWYQQALGQGPQFIFQYYEEEERQRGNFPDRFSGHQFPNYSSELNVNALLLGDSALYLCATLQGIGADTQYFGPGTRLTVL.

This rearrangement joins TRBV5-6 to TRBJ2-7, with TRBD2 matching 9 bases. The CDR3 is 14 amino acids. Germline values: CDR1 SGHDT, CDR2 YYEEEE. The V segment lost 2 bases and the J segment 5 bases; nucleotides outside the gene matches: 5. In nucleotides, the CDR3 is TGTGCCAGCAGCTTTAGCGGGAGTATAAACGAGCAGTACTTC. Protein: CASSFSGSINEQYF.

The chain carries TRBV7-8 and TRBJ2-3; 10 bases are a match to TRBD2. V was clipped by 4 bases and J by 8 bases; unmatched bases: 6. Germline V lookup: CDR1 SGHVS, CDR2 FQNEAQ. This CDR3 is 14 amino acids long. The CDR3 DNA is TGTGCCAGCAGCTCCTCGGCTAGCGGGGGTACGCAGTATTTT. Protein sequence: CASSSSASGGTQYF. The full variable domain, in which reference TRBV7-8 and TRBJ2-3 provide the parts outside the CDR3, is GAGVSQSPRYKVAKRGQDVALRCDPISGHVSLFWYQQALGQGPEFLTYFQNEAQLDKSGLPSDRFFAERPEGSVSTLKIQRTQQEDSAVYLCASSSSASGGTQYFGPGTRLTVL.

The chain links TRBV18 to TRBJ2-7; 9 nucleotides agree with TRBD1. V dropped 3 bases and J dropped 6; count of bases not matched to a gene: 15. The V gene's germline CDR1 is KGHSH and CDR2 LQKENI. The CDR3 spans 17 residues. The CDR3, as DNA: TGTGCCAGCTCACCCCCGGGACAGGGATCCCATTCCGTCGAGCAGTACTTC. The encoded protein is CASSPPGQGSHSVEQYF. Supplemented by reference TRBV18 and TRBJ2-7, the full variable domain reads NAGVMQNPRHLVRRRGQEARLRCSPMKGHSHVYWYRQLPEEGLKFMVYLQKENIIDESGMPKERFSAEFPKEGPSILRIQQVVRGDSAAYFCASSPPGQGSHSVEQYFGPGTRLTVT.

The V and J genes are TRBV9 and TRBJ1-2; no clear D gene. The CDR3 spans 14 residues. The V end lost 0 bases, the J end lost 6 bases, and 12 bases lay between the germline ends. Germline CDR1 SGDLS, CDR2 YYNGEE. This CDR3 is CASSVERSEDGYTF. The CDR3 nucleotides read TGTGCCAGCAGCGTAGAAAGGTCGGAGGATGGCTACACCTTC.